One sample yielded the 8 T cell receptor beta chains listed below, sequenced in a study of T cells in Graves' hyperthyroidism and ophthalmopathy. Researchers amplified the TCR beta CDR3 regions from RNA transcripts. The HTBI primer set was used in a first-round RT-PCR of the TCR CDR3. Using its own MiXCR run on the multiplex PCR reads, TCRdb lists one record per CDR3 protein. The table lists around 350,000 distinct CDR3 sequences, about 18% of them singletons, with 3.7% in the top ten. The specimen sequenced was blood. The receptors derive from a woman in her late teens or twenties with Graves' hyperthyroidism.

This clonotype was picked up many times. The rearrangement uses TRBV6-5 and TRBJ1-5; maybe TRBD1 (6 bases). V lost 8 bases and J lost 4, with 12 bases in between. Germline CDR1 is MNHEY and CDR2 is SVGAGI. There are 13 residues in the CDR3. CDR3 protein: CASGQLGNQPQHF. CDR3 nucleotide sequence: TGTGCCAGCGGACAGTTGGGGAATCAGCCCCAGCATTTT.

This clonotype was recorded at least ten times. The CDR3 reads CASSQRVSYEQYF. The CDR3 nucleotides read TGCGCCAGCAGCCAGAGGGTGTCCTACGAGCAGTACTTC. The rearrangement joins TRBV5-1 to TRBJ2-7; TRBD2 might be the D (5 bases). The length of the CDR3 is 13 residues. Per germline, CDR1 SGHRS and CDR2 YFSETQ. The V end lost 4 bases, the J end lost 1 base, and 9 bases lay between the germline ends. The complete variable domain, with remaining parts taken from reference TRBV5-1 and TRBJ2-7, reads KAGVTQTPRYLIKTRGQQVTLSCSPISGHRSVSWYQQTPGQGLQFLFEYFSETQRNKGNFPGRFSGRQFSNSRSEMNVSTLELGDSALYLCASSQRVSYEQYFGPGTRLTVT.

To note about this clonotype: Being one base from a much bigger clone, this may be a read error. J is TRBJ2-6 and V is TRBV6-5; the D call may be TRBD1 or TRBD2 (7 bases each). The CDR3 is made up of 16 amino acids. Germline values: CDR1 MNHEY, CDR2 SVGAGI. DNA for the CDR3: TGTGCCAGCAGTTGGGGAGGGGCTAAGGGGGCCAACGTCCTGGCTTTC. It translates to CASSWGGAKGANVLAF.

The genes are TRBV15 and TRBJ1-2, with D unresolved. The V end lost 0 bases, the J end lost 4 bases, and 21 bases lay between the germline ends. The V gene's germline CDR1 is LNHNV and CDR2 YYDKDF (reference sequence). The CDR3 runs 18 residues. CDR3 in DNA: TGTGCCACCAGCAGAGATACTGTCGGACCGGGCTACCGCTATGGCTACACCTTC. Translating gives CATSRDTVGPGYRYGYTF.

The rearrangement uses TRBV6-4 and TRBJ2-1, with TRBD2 identical over 11 bases. The germline V gene encodes CDR1 MRHNA and CDR2 SNTAGT. J was trimmed by 2 bases and V by 3 bases; bases with no gene match: 0. The CDR3 contains 15 residues. The CDR3 here is CASSELAGAYNEQFF. The CDR3 region has the DNA TGTGCCAGCAGTGAACTAGCGGGGGCCTACAATGAGCAGTTCTTC.

In this sample, this clonotype turned up many times. The V call is TRBV7-8, the J call TRBJ1-5; D is possibly TRBD1 (5 bases). The ends were cut back, 5 bases at V and 2 bases at J, with 16 bases in the middle. The germline V gene encodes CDR1 SGHVS and CDR2 FQNEAQ. The CDR3 contains 16 residues. The CDR3 loop is CASSLAGTEGNQPQHF. Here the CDR3 DNA reads TGTGCCAGCAGCCTCGCCGGGACGGAAGGCAATCAGCCCCAGCATTTT.

This clonotype was counted at least ten times. The chain joins TRBV2 to TRBJ2-7; D may correspond to TRBD1 or TRBD2 (6 bases each). The CDR3 is 14 residues long. V gave up 7 bases and J gave up 6 bases, with 19 bases separating them. The germline V gene has CDR1 SNHLY and CDR2 FYNNEI. The CDR3 region has the DNA TGTGCCAGCATCCCTTGGGGGGCCGGCGGCGAGCAGTACTTC. Protein: CASIPWGAGGEQYF.

Many counts were recorded for this clonotype. The chain uses TRBV7-3 and TRBJ2-5, with D possibly called TRBD1 or TRBD2 (5 bases each). The CDR3 is made up of 16 amino acids. Germline CDR1 and CDR2: SGHTA and FQGTGA. V lost 5 bases and J 4 bases, leaving 20 bases between the germline ends. CDR3 amino acids: CASSPTSSKGLETQYF. The CDR3 bases are TGTGCCAGCAGCCCCACTAGTTCTAAGGGGTTAGAGACCCAGTACTTC.